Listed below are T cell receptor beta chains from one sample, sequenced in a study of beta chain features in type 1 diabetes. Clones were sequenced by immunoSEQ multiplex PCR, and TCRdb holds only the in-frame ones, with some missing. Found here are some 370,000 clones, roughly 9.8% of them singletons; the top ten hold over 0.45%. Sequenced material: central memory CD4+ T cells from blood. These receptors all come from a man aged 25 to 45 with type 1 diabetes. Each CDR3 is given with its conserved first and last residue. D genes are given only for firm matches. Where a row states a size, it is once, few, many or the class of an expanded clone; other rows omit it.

TGTGCCAGCGAAGGGACTAGCGGTTCCTACGAGCAGTACTTC	CASEGTSGSYEQYF	TRBJ2-7	TRBD2	TRBV25-1	-
TGTGCCAGCAGCAGGGGTTTCGGGGGACAGCCCCAGCATTTT	CASSRGFGGQPQHF	TRBJ1-5	-	TRBV7-2	-
TGTGCCAGCGCCTCGGGACAGCGCACAGATACGCAGTATTTT	CASASGQRTDTQYF	TRBJ2-3	TRBD1	TRBV6-5	-
TGTGCCAGCAGCCAGGGACTTCAAGAGACCCAGTACTTC	CASSQGLQETQYF	TRBJ2-5	-	TRBV14	-
TGTGCCAGCTCACGCACCGCCGACAGGGAAGTAGGGGAGCTGTTTTTT	CASSRTADREVGELFF	TRBJ2-2	TRBD1	TRBV18	-
TGCGCCAGCAACCTCGGACTAGCGGCGAACACCGGGGAGCTGTTTTTT	CASNLGLAANTGELFF	TRBJ2-2	TRBD2	TRBV5-1	many
TGTGCCAGCAGCTTAGAATCCAGCGGGAACACCTACGAGCAGTACTTC	CASSLESSGNTYEQYF	TRBJ2-7	TRBD2	TRBV11-3	-
TGCGCCAGCATGGTACAGGGGGCGAATGAGCAGTTCTTC	CASMVQGANEQFF	TRBJ2-1	TRBD1	TRBV5-1	few
TGTGCCAGCAGCCCTCAGCGGGAGGGAGCGGATGAGCAGTTCTTC	CASSPQREGADEQFF	TRBJ2-1	TRBD2	TRBV7-9	few
TGTGCCAGCATGGGTTTCAGGGGCGGCCACGAGCAGTACTTC	CASMGFRGGHEQYF	TRBJ2-7	-	TRBV2	few
TGCGCCAGCAGCCAAGAGGGTCAGGGGTACTATGGCTACACCTTC	CASSQEGQGYYGYTF	TRBJ1-2	-	TRBV4-3	-
TGTGCCAGTAGTATAGGGGCAGGGAGGTATGGTGAGCAGTTCTTC	CASSIGAGRYGEQFF	TRBJ2-1	-	TRBV19	-
TGTGCCAGCAGTGAGGCTAGAGGGGGGACGCAGTATTTT	CASSEARGGTQYF	TRBJ2-3	-	TRBV25-1	few
TGTGCCAGCAGCCGTGGGGTAGGCGAAAAACTGTTTTTT	CASSRGVGEKLFF	TRBJ1-4	-	TRBV7-9	many
TGTGCCATCAGCCAGGGCACTGAAGCTTTCTTT	CAISQGTEAFF	TRBJ1-1	-	TRBV6-5	-
TGTGCCAGCAGCCCCCGGGGGACCTACAATGAGCAGTTCTTC	CASSPRGTYNEQFF	TRBJ2-1	-	TRBV13	few
TGTGCCAGCAGTTACTCGGGCAGAAACATTCAGTACTTC	CASSYSGRNIQYF	TRBJ2-4	-	TRBV6-5	-
TGTGCCAGCAGCGATCAACGCCAGGGGAACTATGGCTACACCTTC	CASSDQRQGNYGYTF	TRBJ1-2	-	TRBV21-1	few
TGTGCTAGTGGTTTCGGAGGACCGGATACGCAGTATTTT	CASGFGGPDTQYF	TRBJ2-3	-	TRBV12-5	few
TGTGCCAGCAGTTCCTCAGGGCGGGCTGGAAACACCATATATTTT	CASSSSGRAGNTIYF	TRBJ1-3	-	TRBV6-5	-
TGTGCCAGCAGTTACCGACAGGGGTTAGGCACCGGGGAGCTGTTTTTT	CASSYRQGLGTGELFF	TRBJ2-2	TRBD1	TRBV6-6	-
TGTGCCTGGAGCGGGACAGGGGGAGTCACTGAAGCTTTCTTT	CAWSGTGGVTEAFF	TRBJ1-1	TRBD1	TRBV30	-
TGTGCCAGCAGTCTAGCGGGACCCCAAGAGACCCAGTACTTC	CASSLAGPQETQYF	TRBJ2-5	TRBD2	TRBV25-1	-
TGCGCCAGTGAAGGGGACAGTAGATACGAGCAGTACTTC	CASEGDSRYEQYF	TRBJ2-7	TRBD1	TRBV10-2	-
TGTGCCAGCAGTTCGCCTTCGACAGGAGTCACTGAAGCTTTCTTT	CASSSPSTGVTEAFF	TRBJ1-1	-	TRBV27	-
TGTGCCAGCAGCCACCCCGAAGGAGGGGTCTACGAGCAGTACTTC	CASSHPEGGVYEQYF	TRBJ2-7	-	TRBV6-5	few
TGTGCCAGCAGCCCCACGGACACAGATACGCAGTATTTT	CASSPTDTDTQYF	TRBJ2-3	-	TRBV28	-
TGTGCCAGTAGTATGGAAGGGGGGGACGAGCAGTACTTC	CASSMEGGDEQYF	TRBJ2-7	-	TRBV19	-
TGTGCCAGCAGTTCTGCAGGGGGCTGGACTGAAGCTTTCTTT	CASSSAGGWTEAFF	TRBJ1-1	TRBD1	TRBV28	many
TGTGCCAGCAGCTTGCCCCCGTACGAGCAGTACTTC	CASSLPPYEQYF	TRBJ2-7	-	TRBV5-6	-
TGTGCCAGCAGCTCACATAGACAGGGTAAAGAGACCCAGTACTTC	CASSSHRQGKETQYF	TRBJ2-5	TRBD1	TRBV5-8	-
TGTGCCAGCAGCGGGGGTAGCGGGATTTATGCAGATACGCAGTATTTT	CASSGGSGIYADTQYF	TRBJ2-3	TRBD2	TRBV7-2	few
TGTGCCAGCAGACACAACAGGGGGGTTGGTGAGACCCAGTACTTC	CASRHNRGVGETQYF	TRBJ2-5	TRBD1	TRBV6-5	-
TGTGCCAGCAGCGTAGGCCAGCAAGAGACCCAGTACTTC	CASSVGQQETQYF	TRBJ2-5	-	TRBV9	-
TGTGCCAGCAGTTACAAGGCGATGTGGGGCAACACTGAAGCTTTCTTT	CASSYKAMWGNTEAFF	TRBJ1-1	-	TRBV6-5	-
TGTGCCAGCAGCTTAGGAGGGACAGGGTTCTACGAGCAGTACTTC	CASSLGGTGFYEQYF	TRBJ2-7	TRBD1	TRBV7-2	-
TGCGCCAGCAGCCCGGCCGGGACAGCCGGATACAATGAGCAGTTCTTC	CASSPAGTAGYNEQFF	TRBJ2-1	TRBD1	TRBV5-1	-
TGTGCCAGCAGCCCCGACCCGGACCTGAGGCCCCAGCATTTT	CASSPDPDLRPQHF	TRBJ1-5	-	TRBV7-3	-
TGTGCCAGCAGTTACCGGGCGGGAGTTAATGAGCAGTACTTC	CASSYRAGVNEQYF	TRBJ2-7	TRBD2	TRBV6-6	many
TGTGCCAGCAGCGCGGGACAGGGAAACATTCAGTACTTC	CASSAGQGNIQYF	TRBJ2-4	TRBD1	TRBV10-3	few
TGTGCCAGCAGCCAAAGACTGACTAGTCCGAGTGGCTACACCTTC	CASSQRLTSPSGYTF	TRBJ1-2	-	TRBV6-5	-
TGCGCCAGCAGCTCCCCGGGACAGGGAAGGAGTGGCTACACCTTC	CASSSPGQGRSGYTF	TRBJ1-2	TRBD1	TRBV5-1	many
TGTGCCAGCAGCCGGAACCGGGACGATAAGTTCTTC	CASSRNRDDKFF	TRBJ2-1	-	TRBV7-2	many